A selection of T cell receptor beta chains follows, all from one sample in a study of persistence of HIV-infected CD4 T cells. Their antigens are not known. Libraries were prepared by immunoSEQ multiplex PCR; TCRdb keeps only in-frame clonotypes and omits some of them. The data show about 43,000 clones, 89% seen once. The specimen was CD4+ T cells sorted from PBMCs after roughly 19-hour stimulation, collected from a patient who received antiretroviral therapy. Receptors originate from an adult man with HIV who was CMV-seropositive. Both conserved end residues are part of each CDR3. The D gene is left open where the match is weak. Where a row states a size, it is once, few, many or the class of an expanded clone; other rows omit it.

j_call,v_call,clone_size,d_call,cdr3_aa,cdr3_nt
TRBJ1-1,TRBV7-9,.,.,CASSLVTGRAEAFF,TGTGCCAGCAGCTTGGTAACAGGGAGGGCTGAAGCTTTCTTT
TRBJ1-6,TRBV6-4,.,TRBD1,CASSDSGDRANSPLHF,TGTGCCAGCAGTGACTCAGGGGACAGAGCCAATTCACCCCTCCACTTT
TRBJ2-7,TRBV4-1,.,TRBD2,CASRPYTSGGAYEQYF,TGCGCCAGCAGACCCTACACTAGCGGGGGGGCTTACGAGCAGTACTTC
TRBJ2-7,TRBV24-1,.,TRBD1,CATSGQGGEQYF,TGTGCCACCTCGGGACAGGGGGGCGAGCAGTACTTC
TRBJ1-6,TRBV7-8,.,.,CASSPLGSPLHF,TGTGCCAGCAGCCCCCTCGGGTCACCCCTCCACTTT
TRBJ2-4,TRBV28,.,.,CASSLQGDLAKNIQYF,TGTGCCAGCAGTCTTCAGGGTGATCTAGCCAAAAACATTCAGTACTTC
TRBJ2-7,TRBV7-2,once,.,CASSLTGGTYEQYF,TGTGCCAGCAGCTTAACCGGGGGCACCTACGAGCAGTACTTC
TRBJ1-1,TRBV30,.,.,CAWSRPKAWAQNTEAFF,TGTGCCTGGAGTAGACCAAAAGCCTGGGCCCAGAACACTGAAGCTTTCTTT
TRBJ1-1,TRBV7-9,.,.,CASSFTGKDTEAFF,TGTGCCAGCAGCTTCACAGGGAAAGACACTGAAGCTTTCTTT
TRBJ1-4,TRBV5-5,.,TRBD1,CASSPGQGYEKLFF,TGTGCCAGCAGCCCTGGACAGGGCTATGAAAAACTGTTTTTT
TRBJ1-2,TRBV3-1/TRBV3-2,.,.,CASSQARSYGYTF,TGTGCCAGCAGCCAGGCCCGATCCTATGGCTACACCTTC
TRBJ1-2,TRBV28,.,TRBD1,CASSPTLAQGYGYTF,TGTGCCAGCAGTCCAACCTTAGCACAGGGGTATGGCTACACCTTC
TRBJ2-3,TRBV9,.,TRBD2,CASSVDQAGGSDTQYF,TGTGCCAGCAGCGTAGACCAGGCGGGGGGATCAGATACGCAGTATTTT
TRBJ1-5,TRBV5-5,.,TRBD1,CASSFRQGDQPQHF,TGTGCCAGCAGCTTCCGACAGGGGGATCAGCCCCAGCATTTT
TRBJ2-2,TRBV19,.,.,CASSTVRRSVNTGELFF,TGTGCCAGTAGTACGGTGCGACGGAGCGTAAACACCGGGGAGCTGTTTTTT
TRBJ2-6,TRBV27,.,.,CASSLRGAAVSGANVLTF,TGTGCCAGCAGTTTAAGAGGGGCAGCCGTCTCTGGGGCCAACGTCCTGACTTTC